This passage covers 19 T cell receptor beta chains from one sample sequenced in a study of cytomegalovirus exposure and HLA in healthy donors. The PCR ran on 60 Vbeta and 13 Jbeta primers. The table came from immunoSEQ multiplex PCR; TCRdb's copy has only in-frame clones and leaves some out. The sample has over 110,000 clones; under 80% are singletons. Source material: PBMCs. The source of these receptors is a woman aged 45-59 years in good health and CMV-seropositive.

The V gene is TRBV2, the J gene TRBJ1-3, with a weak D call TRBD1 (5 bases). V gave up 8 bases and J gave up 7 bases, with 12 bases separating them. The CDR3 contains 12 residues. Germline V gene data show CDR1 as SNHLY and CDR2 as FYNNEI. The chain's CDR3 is CASGAGSNTIYF. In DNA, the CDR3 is TGTGCCAGCGGGGCAGGGTCGAACACCATATATTTT. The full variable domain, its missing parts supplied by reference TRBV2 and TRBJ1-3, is EPEVTQTPSHQVTQMGQEVILRCVPISNHLYFYWYRQILGQKVEFLVSFYNNEISEKSEIFDDQFSVERPDGSNFTLKIRSTKLEDSAMYFCASGAGSNTIYFGEGSWLTVV.

The CDR3 nucleotides are TGTGCCAGTAGCTACAGGGGGCAAGCTTTCTTT. Protein sequence: CASSYRGQAFF. The chain links TRBV19 to TRBJ1-1, with TRBD1 identical over 9 bases. Germline trimming cut 6 bases from V and 9 bases from J; bases unmatched to any gene: 2. Germline CDR1 is LNHDA and CDR2 is SQIVND (reference sequence). The CDR3 runs 11 residues.

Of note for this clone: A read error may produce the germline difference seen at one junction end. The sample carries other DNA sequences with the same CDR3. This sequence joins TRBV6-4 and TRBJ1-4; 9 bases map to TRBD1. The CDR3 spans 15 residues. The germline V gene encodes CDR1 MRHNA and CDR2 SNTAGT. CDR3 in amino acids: CASKRGTGPNEKLFF. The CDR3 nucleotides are TGCGCCAGCAAAAGGGGGACAGGGCCTAATGAAAAACTGTTTTTT.

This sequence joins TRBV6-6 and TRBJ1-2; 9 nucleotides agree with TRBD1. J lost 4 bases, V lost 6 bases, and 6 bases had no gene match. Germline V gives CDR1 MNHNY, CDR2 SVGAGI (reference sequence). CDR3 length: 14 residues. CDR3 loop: CASSDRGGGYGYTF. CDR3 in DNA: TGTGCCAGCAGCGACAGGGGGGGAGGCTATGGCTACACCTTC.

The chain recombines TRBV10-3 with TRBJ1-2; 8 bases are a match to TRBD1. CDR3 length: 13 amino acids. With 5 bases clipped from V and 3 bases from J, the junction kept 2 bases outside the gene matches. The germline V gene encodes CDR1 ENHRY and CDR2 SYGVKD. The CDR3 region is CAISSGGDYGYTF. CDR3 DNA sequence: TGTGCCATCAGTTCAGGGGGCGACTATGGCTACACCTTC.

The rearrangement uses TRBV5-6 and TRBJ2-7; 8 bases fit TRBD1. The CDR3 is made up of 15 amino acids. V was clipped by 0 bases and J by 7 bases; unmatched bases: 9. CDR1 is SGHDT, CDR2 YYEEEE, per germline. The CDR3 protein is CASSLGGQGSREQYF. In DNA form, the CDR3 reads TGTGCCAGCAGCTTGGGTGGACAGGGTTCTCGGGAGCAGTACTTC.

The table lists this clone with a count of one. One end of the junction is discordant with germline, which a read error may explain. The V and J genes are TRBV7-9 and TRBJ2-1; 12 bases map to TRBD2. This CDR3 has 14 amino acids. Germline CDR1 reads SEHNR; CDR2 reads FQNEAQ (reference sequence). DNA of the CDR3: TGTGCCAGCAGCCTAGCGGGGGGGTGGGATGAGCAGTTCTTC. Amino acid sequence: CASSLAGGWDEQFF.

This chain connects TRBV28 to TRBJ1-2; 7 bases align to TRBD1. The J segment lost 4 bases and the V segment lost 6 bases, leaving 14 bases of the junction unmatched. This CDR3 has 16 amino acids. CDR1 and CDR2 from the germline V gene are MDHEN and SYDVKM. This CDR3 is CASSHRPGTALYGYTF. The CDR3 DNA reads TGTGCCAGCAGCCACCGCCCCGGGACAGCCCTCTATGGCTACACCTTC.

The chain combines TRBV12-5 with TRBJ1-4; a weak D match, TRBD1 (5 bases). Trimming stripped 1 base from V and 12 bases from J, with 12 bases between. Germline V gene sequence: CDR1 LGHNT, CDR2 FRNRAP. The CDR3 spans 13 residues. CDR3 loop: CASGLETVQQLFF. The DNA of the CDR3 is TGTGCTAGTGGTTTGGAGACAGTTCAACAACTGTTTTTT.

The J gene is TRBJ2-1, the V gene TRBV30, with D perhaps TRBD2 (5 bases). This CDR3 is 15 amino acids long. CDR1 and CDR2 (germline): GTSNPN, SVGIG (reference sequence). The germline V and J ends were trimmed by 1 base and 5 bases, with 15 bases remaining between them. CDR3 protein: CAWSGGSAEHNEQFF. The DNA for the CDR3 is TGTGCCTGGAGTGGCGGGTCAGCGGAACACAATGAGCAGTTCTTC.

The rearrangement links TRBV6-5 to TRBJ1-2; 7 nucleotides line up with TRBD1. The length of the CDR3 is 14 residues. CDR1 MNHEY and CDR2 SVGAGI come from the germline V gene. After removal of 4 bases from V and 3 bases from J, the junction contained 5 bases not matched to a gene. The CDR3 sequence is CASSLRGRDYGYTF. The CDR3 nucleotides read TGTGCCAGCAGTTTGAGGGGGCGCGACTATGGCTACACCTTC.

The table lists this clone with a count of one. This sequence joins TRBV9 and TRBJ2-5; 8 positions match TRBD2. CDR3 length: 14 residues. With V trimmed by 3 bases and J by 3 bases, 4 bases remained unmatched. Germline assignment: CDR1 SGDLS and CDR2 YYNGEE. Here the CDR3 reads CASSGGTREETQYF. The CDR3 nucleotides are TGTGCCAGCAGCGGAGGGACTAGAGAAGAGACCCAGTACTTC.

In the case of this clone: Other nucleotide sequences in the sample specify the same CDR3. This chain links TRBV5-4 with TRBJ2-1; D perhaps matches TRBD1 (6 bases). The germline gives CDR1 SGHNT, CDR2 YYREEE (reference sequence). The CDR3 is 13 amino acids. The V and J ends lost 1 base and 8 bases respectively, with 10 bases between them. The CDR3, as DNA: TGTGCCAGCAGCTTGCAGGGGACGGATGAGCAGTTCTTC. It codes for CASSLQGTDEQFF.

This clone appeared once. CDR3 nucleotides: TGTGCCAGCAGACTCTGGGGTAGCGGGACCGGGGAGCTGTTTTTT. It is translated as CASRLWGSGTGELFF. V gene TRBV4-2 combines with J gene TRBJ2-2; TRBD2 matches at 7 bases. Trimming cost V 6 bases and J 5 bases; bases outside gene matches: 9. CDR1 LGHNA and CDR2 YNFKEQ come from the germline V gene. This CDR3 has 15 amino acids.

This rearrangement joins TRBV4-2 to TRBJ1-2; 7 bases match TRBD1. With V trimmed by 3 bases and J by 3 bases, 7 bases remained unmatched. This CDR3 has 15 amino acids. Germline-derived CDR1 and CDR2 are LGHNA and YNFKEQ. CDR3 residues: CASSQGAGGDYGYTF. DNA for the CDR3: TGTGCCAGCAGCCAGGGGGCAGGGGGAGACTATGGCTACACCTTC.

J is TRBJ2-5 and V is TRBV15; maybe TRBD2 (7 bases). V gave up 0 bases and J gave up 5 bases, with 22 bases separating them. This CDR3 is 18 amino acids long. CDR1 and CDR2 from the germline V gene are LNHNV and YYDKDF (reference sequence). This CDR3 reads CATSRDPVGGRGGETQYF. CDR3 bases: TGTGCCACCAGCAGAGATCCCGTGGGAGGGAGAGGGGGGGAGACCCAGTACTTC.

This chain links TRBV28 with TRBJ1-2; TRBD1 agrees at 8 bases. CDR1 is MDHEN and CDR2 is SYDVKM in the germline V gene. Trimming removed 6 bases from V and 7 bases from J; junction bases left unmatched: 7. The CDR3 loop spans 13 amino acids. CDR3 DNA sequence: TGTGCCAGCAGATGGACAGGGCGAGGTGGCTACACCTTC. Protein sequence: CASRWTGRGGYTF.

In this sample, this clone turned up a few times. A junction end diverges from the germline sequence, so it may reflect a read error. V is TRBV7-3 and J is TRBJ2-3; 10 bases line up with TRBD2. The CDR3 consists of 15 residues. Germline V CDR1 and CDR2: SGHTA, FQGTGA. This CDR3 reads CSSSLDSGGADTQYF. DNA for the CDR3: TGTTCCAGCAGCTTAGACAGCGGGGGGGCAGATACGCAGTATTTT.

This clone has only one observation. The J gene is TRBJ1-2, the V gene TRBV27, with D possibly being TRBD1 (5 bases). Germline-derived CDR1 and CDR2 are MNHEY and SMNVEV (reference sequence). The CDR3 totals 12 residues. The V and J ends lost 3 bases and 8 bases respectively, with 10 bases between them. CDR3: CASSLSGEGYTF. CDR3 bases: TGTGCCAGCAGTTTGTCGGGGGAAGGCTACACCTTC.